Listed here are 32 T cell receptor beta chains from one sample, sequenced in a study of T cell changes during pregnancy in multiple sclerosis. Some clones are missing from TCRdb's copy, which holds only in-frame ones; the method was immunoSEQ multiplex PCR. The sample consists of approximately 50,000 clones, 92% of them appearing once. The source was CD4+ T cells from peripheral blood mononuclear cells, collected after pregnancy. The origin of the receptors is a female donor with multiple sclerosis, enrolled in a pregnancy study.

The chain uses TRBV19 and TRBJ2-5; D gene uncertain. Germline loops: CDR1 LNHDA, CDR2 SQIVND (reference sequence). Trimming took 3 bases from V and 4 from J, leaving 9 bases between them. The CDR3 totals 13 residues. DNA of the CDR3: TGTGCCAGTAGTATTTTTCTCGGAGAGACCCAGTACTTC. Translated: CASSIFLGETQYF. Based on the CDR3 plus reference TRBV19 and TRBJ2-5, the full variable domain is DGGITQSPKYLFRKEGQNVTLSCEQNLNHDAMYWYRQDPGQGLRLIYYSQIVNDFQKGDIAEGYSVSREKKESFPLTVTSAQKNPTAFYLCASSIFLGETQYFGPGTRLLVL.

With regard to this clone: One junction end disagrees with the germline gene, perhaps due to a read error. This sequence joins TRBV18 and TRBJ1-5; maybe TRBD1 (5 bases). CDR1 and CDR2 (germline): KGHSH, LQKENI. This CDR3 has 15 residues. CDR3 DNA: TGTGCCAGCTCACCGCAGGGTCGTGGCAACCAGCCCCAGCATTTT. Its protein is CASSPQGRGNQPQHF. The variable domain in full, completed from reference TRBV18 and TRBJ1-5, reads NAGVMQNPRHLVRRRGQEARLRCSPMKGHSHVYWYRQLPEEGLKFMVYLQKENIIDESGMPKERFSAEFPKEGPSILRIQQVVRGDSAAYFCASSPQGRGNQPQHFGDGTRLSIL.

This clone was recorded once. This chain joins TRBV28 and TRBJ2-3; tentatively, D is TRBD1 (6 bases). Germline assignment: CDR1 MDHEN and CDR2 SYDVKM. This CDR3 has 15 amino acids. The germline V and J ends were trimmed by 6 bases and 3 bases, with 16 bases remaining between them. The CDR3 DNA is TGTGCCAGCAGAACCCAGCAGGGGACAACAGATACGCAGTATTTT. This encodes CASRTQQGTTDTQYF. The complete variable domain, with remaining parts taken from reference TRBV28 and TRBJ2-3, reads DVKVTQSSRYLVKRTGEKVFLECVQDMDHENMFWYRQDPGLGLRLIYFSYDVKMKEKGDIPEGYSVSREKKERFSLILESASTNQTSMYLCASRTQQGTTDTQYFGPGTRLTVL.

This clone was picked up a small number of times. The chain combines TRBV5-1 with TRBJ2-1; 12 nucleotides align to TRBD2. Trimming cost V 7 bases and J 7 bases; bases outside gene matches: 3. This CDR3 spans 13 amino acids. Germline lookup yields CDR1 SGHRS and CDR2 YFSETQ. CDR3 bases: TGCGCCAGCCGACTAGCGGGAGTAAATGAGCAGTTCTTC. Its protein product is CASRLAGVNEQFF. Filled out from reference TRBV5-1 and TRBJ2-1, the complete variable domain reads KAGVTQTPRYLIKTRGQQVTLSCSPISGHRSVSWYQQTPGQGLQFLFEYFSETQRNKGNFPGRFSGRQFSNSRSEMNVSTLELGDSALYLCASRLAGVNEQFFGPGTRLTVL.

The chain carries TRBV2 and TRBJ1-1; perhaps TRBD1 as D (6 bases). The V gene lost 0 bases and the J gene lost 4 bases, with 18 bases spanning the gap. Looked up from germline, CDR1 is SNHLY and CDR2 is FYNNEI. The CDR3 consists of 17 residues. The CDR3 DNA sequence: TGTGCCAGCAGTGAAGCGTGGACAGCCATCCGTCCCACTGAAGCTTTCTTT. The encoded protein is CASSEAWTAIRPTEAFF.

The chain links TRBV14 to TRBJ2-5, with 9 bases fitting TRBD2. The germline V gene has CDR1 SGHDN and CDR2 FVKESK. The CDR3 is made up of 17 amino acids. With V trimmed by 1 base and J by 3 bases, 9 bases remained unmatched. The CDR3 bases are TGTGCCAGCAGCCAAGGGAGGCGGGCTAGCGGGGAAGAGACCCAGTACTTC. Translating gives CASSQGRRASGEETQYF.

This clone was detected once. The chain couples TRBV11-2 to TRBJ1-3; 7 nucleotides agree with TRBD1. The germline V gene encodes CDR1 SGHAT and CDR2 FQNNGV. There are 14 residues in the CDR3. Trimming removed 4 bases from V and 9 bases from J; junction bases left unmatched: 9. CDR3: CASSSQKGAVTIYF. CDR3 in DNA: TGTGCCAGCAGCTCTCAGAAGGGGGCCGTCACCATATATTTT. Supplemented by reference TRBV11-2 and TRBJ1-3, the full variable domain reads EAGVAQSPRYKIIEKRQSVAFWCNPISGHATLYWYQQILGQGPKLLIQFQNNGVVDDSQLPKDRFSAERLKGVDSTLKIQPAKLEDSAVYLCASSSQKGAVTIYFGEGSWLTVV.

The chain carries TRBV7-9 and TRBJ2-7; tentatively, D is TRBD1 (5 bases). Trimming removed 3 bases at V and 2 bases at J, with 11 bases between. The CDR3 has 14 residues. From germline, CDR1 is SEHNR and CDR2 FQNEAQ (reference sequence). The CDR3 region has the DNA TGTGCCAGCAGCTTGGGGCGGACGACCTACGAGCAGTACTTC. Translating gives CASSLGRTTYEQYF.

In this sample, this clone turned up once. The J gene is TRBJ2-7, the V gene TRBV6-4, with 9 bases identical to TRBD1. J gave up 3 bases and V 0 bases, and 6 bases lay outside the gene matches. The germline V gene encodes CDR1 MRHNA and CDR2 SNTAGT. This CDR3 is 16 amino acids long. The chain's CDR3 is CASSDSTWDRDYEQYF. The CDR3 nucleotides are TGTGCCAGCAGTGACTCGACCTGGGACAGGGACTACGAGCAGTACTTC.

This chain uses TRBV4-1 with TRBJ1-2; perhaps TRBD1 as D (5 bases). Germline V gives CDR1 MGHRA, CDR2 YSYEKL. CDR3 length equals 15 residues. V lost 0 bases, J lost 8 bases, and 16 bases lay in between. The CDR3 loop is CASSQDEAGMSGYTF. The CDR3 nucleotides read TGCGCCAGCAGCCAAGATGAGGCAGGGATGAGCGGCTACACCTTC.

V gene TRBV30 combines with J gene TRBJ2-5, with D perhaps TRBD2 (6 bases). The CDR3 extends over 12 amino acids. Looked up from germline, CDR1 is GTSNPN and CDR2 is SVGIG (reference sequence). The V end lost 2 bases, the J end lost 7 bases, and 11 bases lay between the germline ends. CDR3 sequence reads: CAWSQDGGTQYF. The CDR3 DNA reads as TGTGCCTGGAGTCAGGACGGGGGGACCCAGTACTTC.

This chain links TRBV11-2 with TRBJ1-1, with a possible D match to TRBD1 (5 bases). Germline V gives CDR1 SGHAT, CDR2 FQNNGV. V was pared by 1 base and J by 0 bases, with 9 bases between. CDR3 length: 15 amino acids. Here the CDR3 DNA reads TGTGCCAGCAGCTTAGGGGCCAGGGTGAACACTGAAGCTTTCTTT. This sequence encodes CASSLGARVNTEAFF.

V gene TRBV2 combines with J gene TRBJ1-2, with 7 bases fitting TRBD1. This CDR3 has 14 amino acids. V was clipped by 7 bases and J by 0 bases; unmatched bases: 5. The germline V gene has CDR1 SNHLY and CDR2 FYNNEI. This CDR3 is CASTQTGTNYGYTF. Here the CDR3 DNA reads TGTGCCAGCACTCAGACAGGGACTAACTATGGCTACACCTTC.

The gene calls are TRBV29-1 and TRBJ1-4; D is uncertain. Germline V CDR1 and CDR2: SQVTM, ANQGSEA. CDR3 size: 15 residues. V lost 4 bases and J lost 5, with 17 bases in between. CDR3 region: CSVVRPTRLNEKLFF. Written as DNA, the CDR3 is TGCAGCGTTGTAAGGCCTACGCGGCTAAATGAAAAACTGTTTTTT.

The chain links TRBV5-1 to TRBJ1-1; a weak D match, TRBD1 (5 bases). Per germline, CDR1 SGHRS and CDR2 YFSETQ. The CDR3 is 15 amino acids. Trimming took 0 bases from V and 1 from J, leaving 10 bases between them. The CDR3 nucleotides read TGCGCCAGCAGCTTGGCCCGGGGGTGGAACACTGAAGCTTTCTTT. It encodes CASSLARGWNTEAFF.

This chain uses TRBV5-8 with TRBJ2-7, with 7 bases aligning to TRBD2. Germline V gene sequence: CDR1 SGHTS, CDR2 YDEGEE. This CDR3 is built from 15 residues. The J segment lost 1 base and the V segment lost 0 bases, leaving 4 bases of the junction unmatched. The CDR3 loop is CASSLDVGGSYEQYF. The CDR3 region has the DNA TGTGCCAGCAGCTTGGACGTGGGAGGGTCCTACGAGCAGTACTTC.

This clone was detected a few times. The J gene is TRBJ1-1, the V gene TRBV30; no clear D. The CDR3 has 14 amino acids. Deletions cut 1 base from V and 6 bases from J, with 15 bases between. CDR1 GTSNPN and CDR2 SVGIG come from the germline V gene (reference sequence). In DNA form, the CDR3 reads TGTGCCTGGAGTGGATGGGCCCCCGCGTCTGAAGCTTTCTTT. As protein: CAWSGWAPASEAFF.

The V call is TRBV7-2, the J call TRBJ2-7; TRBD1 matches 7 bases. V lost 5 bases and J lost 3; bases outside the gene matches: 7. The CDR3 loop spans 14 amino acids. The germline V gene has CDR1 SGHTA and CDR2 FQGNSA. CDR3 in DNA: TGTGCCAGCAGCCCAAGACAGGGCGGCTACGAGCAGTACTTC. This translates into CASSPRQGGYEQYF.

The chain has TRBV10-3 and TRBJ2-7; 8 bases are shared with TRBD2. CDR1 and CDR2 from the germline V gene are ENHRY and SYGVKD. Unmatched junction bases numbered 9, after V lost 5 bases and J lost 0 bases. This CDR3 is 16 amino acids long. DNA of the CDR3: TGTGCCATCAGTAAACGGGGGGGTCGTAACTCCTACGAGCAGTACTTC. Protein product: CAISKRGGRNSYEQYF.

The CDR3 DNA follows: TGTGCCAGCAGCGCGGAGGGGTCTGGAAACACCATATATTTT. Encoded protein: CASSAEGSGNTIYF. J is TRBJ1-3 and V is TRBV9, with D tentatively TRBD1 (5 bases). The CDR3 has 14 amino acids. Looked up from germline, CDR1 is SGDLS and CDR2 is YYNGEE. V lost 3 bases and J 1 base, leaving 8 bases between the germline ends.

This clone was counted a few times. This chain links TRBV5-1 with TRBJ1-1; D is perhaps TRBD1 (6 bases). Trimming shortened V by 3 bases and J by 3 bases, and 9 bases separated the two germline ends. This CDR3 contains 13 residues. CDR1 is SGHRS, CDR2 YFSETQ, per germline. The CDR3 nucleotides are TGCGCCAGCAGCTCCTCAGGGGACACTGAAGCTTTCTTT. Translation gives CASSSSGDTEAFF.

Written as DNA, the CDR3 is TGCGCCAGCAGCTCGGGTTACGAGCAGTACTTC. It specifies CASSSGYEQYF. This sequence joins TRBV5-1 and TRBJ2-7; D is unclear. CDR1 is SGHRS, CDR2 YFSETQ, per germline. CDR3 length equals 11 residues. The V end lost 3 bases, the J end lost 4 bases, and 5 bases lay between the germline ends.

V gene TRBV5-1 combines with J gene TRBJ2-7; TRBD2 matches 12 bases. Per germline, CDR1 SGHRS and CDR2 YFSETQ. The CDR3 extends over 18 amino acids. V lost 2 bases to trimming and J lost 6 bases; unmatched junction nucleotides: 15. The CDR3 nucleotides read TGCGCCAGCAGCTTCTCAGGGACTAGCGGGTCCCGCCCCGGCGAGCAGTACTTC. This gives the protein CASSFSGTSGSRPGEQYF.

The chain links TRBV10-3 to TRBJ2-5; a weak D match, TRBD1 (5 bases). The CDR3 spans 13 residues. Trimming removed 2 bases at V and 1 base at J, with 5 bases between. CDR1 is ENHRY, CDR2 SYGVKD, per germline. The CDR3 nucleotides are TGTGCCATCAGTGAGAGGGGCCAAGAGACCCAGTACTTC. Protein product: CAISERGQETQYF.

V usage is TRBV27 and J usage is TRBJ1-2; 7 bases fit TRBD1. Germline CDR1 reads MNHEY; CDR2 reads SMNVEV (reference sequence). V gave up 10 bases and J gave up 8 bases; unmatched junction bases: 16. This CDR3 region has 14 residues. The CDR3 loop is CATTRDRTHGGYTF. As DNA, the CDR3 is TGTGCCACTACCCGGGACAGAACGCATGGCGGCTACACCTTC.

V gene TRBV10-2 combines with J gene TRBJ2-1; possibly TRBD2 for D (5 bases). This CDR3 contains 14 residues. V shed 6 bases and J shed 2 bases, with 11 bases lying between them. Germline V lookup: CDR1 WSHSY, CDR2 SAAADI. The CDR3 sequence is CASRGSGAYNEQFF. The DNA for the CDR3 is TGCGCCAGCAGAGGGAGCGGAGCCTACAATGAGCAGTTCTTC.

The chain couples TRBV27 to TRBJ2-1, with 7 bases aligning to TRBD2. Germline V CDR1 and CDR2: MNHEY, SMNVEV (reference sequence). After removal of 4 bases from V and 9 bases from J, the junction contained 15 bases not matched to a gene. The CDR3 has 16 amino acids. CDR3 DNA: TGTGCCAGCAGTTCCCCTCCGGCGGGAGCTGGGAGTGAGCAGTTCTTC. Encoded protein: CASSSPPAGAGSEQFF.

J is TRBJ2-1 and V is TRBV10-3; possible D gene TRBD2, 6 bases. V gave up 0 bases and J gave up 2 bases, with 17 bases separating them. The CDR3 is 18 amino acids. Germline V gives CDR1 ENHRY, CDR2 SYGVKD. CDR3 coding DNA: TGTGCCATCAGTGAGTCGCTCGGGGGACCTGGGACCTACAATGAGCAGTTCTTC. The encoded protein is CAISESLGGPGTYNEQFF.

The V call is TRBV19, the J call TRBJ1-1, with D perhaps TRBD1 (6 bases). V lost 11 bases to trimming and J lost 2 bases, with 15 bases between them. The length of the CDR3 is 13 residues. CDR1 and CDR2 (germline): LNHDA, SQIVND (reference sequence). The CDR3: CASKGGVNTEAFF. CDR3 in DNA: TGTGCCTCAAAAGGGGGGGTCAACACTGAAGCTTTCTTT.

V usage is TRBV7-6 and J usage is TRBJ2-7; D gene unclear. Germline-derived CDR1 and CDR2 are SGHVS and FNYEAQ. The CDR3 spans 13 residues. V was trimmed by 4 bases and J by 3 bases, leaving 10 bases between them. The CDR3 sequence is CASSSPPGYEQYF. DNA of the CDR3: TGTGCCAGCAGCTCACCCCCAGGCTACGAGCAGTACTTC. Full variable domain (outside the CDR3, taken from reference TRBV7-6 and TRBJ2-7): GAGVSQSPRYKVTKRGQDVALRCDPISGHVSLYWYRQALGQGPEFLTYFNYEAQQDKSGLPNDRFSAERPEGSISTLTIQRTEQRDSAMYRCASSSPPGYEQYFGPGTRLTVT.

The chain combines TRBV5-8 with TRBJ2-2; D might be TRBD1 (6 bases). This CDR3 is built from 14 residues. Germline-derived CDR1 and CDR2 are SGHTS and YDEGEE. V lost 1 base to trimming and J lost 6 bases, with 10 bases between them. CDR3 region: CASSLPGVSGELFF. CDR3 nucleotides: TGTGCCAGCAGCTTGCCAGGGGTCTCCGGGGAGCTGTTTTTT.

V and J are TRBV27 and TRBJ2-7, with 7 bases lining up with TRBD1. The germline V gene encodes CDR1 MNHEY and CDR2 SMNVEV (reference sequence). Trimming removed 8 bases from V and 1 base from J; junction bases left unmatched: 5. CDR3 length: 13 residues. CDR3 protein: CASAWDRSYEQYF. CDR3 sequence (DNA): TGTGCCAGCGCCTGGGACAGATCCTACGAGCAGTACTTC.